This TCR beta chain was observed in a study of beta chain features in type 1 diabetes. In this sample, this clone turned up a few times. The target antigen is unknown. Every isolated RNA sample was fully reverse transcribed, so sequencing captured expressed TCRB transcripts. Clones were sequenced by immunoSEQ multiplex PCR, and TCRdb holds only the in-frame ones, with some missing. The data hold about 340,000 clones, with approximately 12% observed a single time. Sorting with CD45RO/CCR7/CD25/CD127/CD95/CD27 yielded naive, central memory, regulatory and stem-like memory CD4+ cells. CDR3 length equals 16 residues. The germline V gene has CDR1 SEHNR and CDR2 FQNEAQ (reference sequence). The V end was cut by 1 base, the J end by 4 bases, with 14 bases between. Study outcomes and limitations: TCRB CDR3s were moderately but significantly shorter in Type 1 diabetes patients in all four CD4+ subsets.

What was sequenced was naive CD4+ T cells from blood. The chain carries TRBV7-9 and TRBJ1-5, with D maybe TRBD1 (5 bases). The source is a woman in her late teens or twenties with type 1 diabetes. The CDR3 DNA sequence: TGTGCCAGCAGCTTAGTCGTAGGGGACTTTAATCAGCCCCAGCATTTT. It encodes CASSLVVGDFNQPQHF.